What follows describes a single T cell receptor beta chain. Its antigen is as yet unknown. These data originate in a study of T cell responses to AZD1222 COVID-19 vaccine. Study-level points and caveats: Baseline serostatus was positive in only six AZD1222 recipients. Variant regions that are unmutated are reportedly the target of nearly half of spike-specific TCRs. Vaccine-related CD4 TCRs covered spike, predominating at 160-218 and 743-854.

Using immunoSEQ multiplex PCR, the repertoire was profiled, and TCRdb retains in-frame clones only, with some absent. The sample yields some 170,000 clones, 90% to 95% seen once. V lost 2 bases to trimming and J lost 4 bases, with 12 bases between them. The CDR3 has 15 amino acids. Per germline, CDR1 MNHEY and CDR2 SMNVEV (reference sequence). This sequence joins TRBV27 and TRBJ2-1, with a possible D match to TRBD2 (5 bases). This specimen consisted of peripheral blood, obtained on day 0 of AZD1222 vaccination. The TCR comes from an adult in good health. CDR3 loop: CASSLPGLVYNEQFF. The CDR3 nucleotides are TGTGCCAGCAGTTTACCTGGACTGGTTTACAATGAGCAGTTCTTC.